This T cell receptor (beta chain) was recovered during a study of T cell changes during pregnancy in multiple sclerosis. The table came from immunoSEQ multiplex PCR; TCRdb's copy has only in-frame clones and leaves some out. The profile shows 40,000 to 60,000 clones, 90% to 95% of them singletons. Trimming removed 3 bases at V and 5 bases at J, with 13 bases between. The length of the CDR3 is 15 residues. The V gene's germline CDR1 is MDHEN and CDR2 SYDVKM. This specimen was CD8+ T cells from peripheral blood mononuclear cells, taken before pregnancy. The clonotype comes from a female donor with multiple sclerosis, enrolled in a pregnancy study. The rearrangement uses TRBV28 and TRBJ1-4, with D maybe TRBD1 (5 bases). The CDR3 sequence is CASSFLGLNNEKLFF. In nucleotides, the CDR3 is TGTGCCAGCAGTTTTTTGGGACTCAACAATGAAAAACTGTTTTTT.